Sequencing of this TCR beta chain was carried out in a study of T cells in Graves' hyperthyroidism and ophthalmopathy. In the study overall: Before any treatment, at initial diagnosis, peripheral blood was collected.

Regarding this clonotype: The antigen is not known. A junction end diverges from the germline sequence, so it may reflect a read error.

General study points: The blood repertoire included most of the expanded thyroid clonotypes above 0.001. From stable hyperthyroidism, ophthalmopathy was separated by a 13 V-J model.

Over 9 ml of fresh peripheral blood supplied the PBMCs. Amplification yielded TCR beta CDR3 regions, with RNA transcripts as the source. The HTBI set primed first-round TCR CDR3 RT-PCR. TCRdb independently ran MiXCR on the multiplex PCR reads; one entry per CDR3 protein. The table includes hundreds of thousands of distinct CDR3 sequences, under 20% detected once. Germline CDR1 DFQATT, CDR2 SNEGSKA (reference sequence). CDR3 size: 13 residues. The sequence was obtained from a woman aged 50 to 60 with Graves' hyperthyroidism that later progressed to Graves' ophthalmopathy. The specimen was blood. V gene TRBV20-1 combines with J gene TRBJ1-6; D might be TRBD1 (6 bases). The CDR3 region is CSARGTANSTLHF. DNA for the CDR3: TGCAGTGCTAGAGGGACAGCTAATTCAACCCTCCACTTT.